This T cell receptor (beta chain) was documented in a study of tumor-infiltrating lymphocytes in localized non-small cell lung cancer. Data came from immunoSEQ multiplex PCR; TCRdb stores just in-frame clones and leaves some out. The sample gives roughly 10,000 clones, under 85% of which show up once; less than 25% is in the top ten. The sequence derives from a human donor with non-small cell lung cancer. The sequencing sample was made of lung tumor tissue.

In nucleotides, the CDR3 is TGTGCCAGCAGCGTCCGGGACAGGGGAACCGGGGAGCTGTTTTTT. It specifies CASSVRDRGTGELFF. The chain recombines TRBV9 with TRBJ2-2; 10 positions agree with TRBD1. Unmatched junction bases numbered 3, after V lost 2 bases and J lost 5 bases. The CDR3 runs to 15 residues. Germline CDR1 and CDR2: SGDLS and YYNGEE.